This TCR beta chain was retrieved from a study of blood T cells in healthy people across ages (dated by TCRdb to between 2015 and 2016). For the study in its entirety: In model experiments, template switching captured roughly one uniquely barcoded TCR beta cDNA molecule for every two T cells. To track age-related changes in TCR beta repertoire diversity, the study relied on deep sequencing normalized with unique cDNA molecular identifiers. Four age groups were formed from the donors: young (average roughly 15 years), middle-aged (around 41), aged (about 62) and long-lived (82). Donors of different ages were randomly distributed across sequencing lanes to avoid experimental bias. Two additional independent replicas of 1 million unique cDNA reads from the same blood draw were analyzed for two donors (one aged 18 to 29 and one aged 80 or older). Here is what the overall study found, with its caveats: Estimates of total diversity based on one million sequenced T cells were considered lower bounds and underestimates. The percentage of naive T cells measured by flow cytometry correlated strongly with observed TCR beta diversity. The CMV infection status of donors was not known, potentially confounding age-related changes in expanded clonotypes. Since profiling was done on bulk unsorted PBMCs, naive and antigen-experienced compartments could not be conclusively compared. Compared with the aged group, more naive CD4+ T cells, fewer expanded clones and increased TCR diversity were shown by the long-lived group, suggesting age selection. Observed TCR beta diversity per million T cells fell roughly linearly with age, and a significant reduction was already apparent by age approximately 40.

Libraries were constructed by 5' RACE. TCRdb records Illumina HiSeq 2500 as the sequencer. A second about 7 to 11 cycle PCR used a sample-barcoded 5' primer and a J-beta primer mix. A unique molecular identifier was introduced onto each TCR beta cDNA molecule by a template-switch 5' adaptor carrying 12 random nucleotides. Each sample yielded at least 3 million CDR3-containing paired-end reads. The Mint cDNA synthesis kit, primed by a TRBC-specific oligonucleotide, was used to synthesize first-strand cDNA from all RNA. All cDNA was treated with uracil-DNA glycosylase and then went through a first 18-cycle PCR with the universal primers M1SS and BC2_uni_R. From the authors' description of their analysis: For normalization, 1 million high-quality reads were randomly selected from each sample, with every read carrying a distinct molecular identifier. Instead of being binned into consensus sequences, reads with shared molecular identifiers were discarded. MiTCR, set to a Q25 quality threshold and the strictest error-elimination algorithm, was used for CDR3 identification, clonotype clustering and error correction. Lower-bound total TCR beta diversity was estimated with a nonparametric unseen species model using Euler transformation. TCRdb cleaned the public reads at Q25 with fastp, built clones with MiXCR and kept in-frame beta chains. CDR3 protein duplicates are merged, each entry listing the most common genes and DNA. V and J calls and clone size were set by TCRdb, not the authors. This sample holds about 730,000 distinct CDR3 sequences; roughly 43% were observed only once. The ten largest clones take up 20% to 25% of the sample.

The donors were roughly 39 Caucasian individuals from Russia, aged roughly 6 to 90 years, who were systemically healthy. Approximately 9.7 milliliters of peripheral blood were drawn from each donor into EDTA-treated Vacutainer tubes. PBMCs were isolated by Ficoll-Paque density-gradient centrifugation, with at least 7 million obtained per sample. Total RNA, at least 6 micrograms per sample, was extracted from PBMCs with Trizol reagent. The percentages of naive CD45RAhigh/CD27high T cells were determined by flow cytometry on a PBMC aliquot from every donor. The CDR3 sequence holds 15 residues, the cysteine and phenylalanine included. The retained sequence is limited to the CDR3, 45 bases, with the frame set at the first base. V is cut by 5 bases and J by 0 bases, and the space between the germline ends is 8 bases. Looking up the germline V gene yields CDR1 LGHNT and CDR2 FRNRAP. Turning to this clonotype: The antigen it recognizes is unknown. Base qualities were left out, and no much larger clone turns up one base away.

The chain is encoded by TRBV12-5 joined to TRBJ2-6; the D gene is perhaps TRBD2, from 6 matching bases. The clonotype was recovered from a woman aged 60 to 75 in good health. Input material: blood. The CDR3 here reads CASGPGGSGANVLTF. The nucleotide sequence is TGTGCTAGTGGTCCCGGGGGCTCTGGGGCCAACGTCCTGACTTTC.